What follows are 30 T cell receptor beta chains derived from one specimen sequenced in a study of T cell repertoires and HLA-DP antigens. Antigen specificity for these receptors is unknown. Some clones are missing from TCRdb's copy, which holds only in-frame ones; the method was immunoSEQ multiplex PCR. The profile shows 90,000 to 130,000 clones, 80% to 95% of them singletons. The sample was CD4+ T cells from PBMCs. The receptors here all came from a woman under 30 in good health and CMV-seronegative.

The gene calls are TRBV5-4 and TRBJ1-2; D is possibly TRBD1 (5 bases). V lost 3 bases and J lost 2, with 17 bases in between. Germline assignment: CDR1 SGHNT and CDR2 YYREEE (reference sequence). The CDR3 is 16 amino acids. DNA of the CDR3: TGTGCCAGCAGCTCTTACCTCCGGGACGGGAACTATGGCTACACCTTC. Translated: CASSSYLRDGNYGYTF. Together with reference TRBV5-4 and TRBJ1-2, the CDR3 gives the full variable domain: ETGVTQSPTHLIKTRGQQVTLRCSSQSGHNTVSWYQQALGQGPQFIFQYYREEENGRGNFPPRFSGLQFPNYSSELNVNALELDDSALYLCASSSYLRDGNYGYTFGSGTRLTVV.

The chain combines TRBV11-3 with TRBJ2-3; perhaps TRBD2 as D (5 bases). Per germline, CDR1 SGHNT and CDR2 YENEEA. Trimming shortened V by 5 bases and J by 0 bases, and 12 bases separated the two germline ends. The CDR3 contains 15 residues. CDR3 amino acids: CASSPSGTSTDTQYF. The CDR3 DNA follows: TGTGCCAGCAGCCCCAGCGGAACTAGCACAGATACGCAGTATTTT.

The rearrangement joins TRBV2 to TRBJ2-3; D tentatively fits TRBD1 or TRBD2 (5 bases each). Looked up from germline, CDR1 is SNHLY and CDR2 is FYNNEI. The CDR3 contains 14 residues. With 6 bases removed from V and 4 bases from J, the gap between germline ends came to 14 bases. CDR3 nucleotide sequence: TGTGCCAGCAGAACGGTGAGGGGCCCAGATACGCAGTATTTT. Translating it yields CASRTVRGPDTQYF.

This clone was seen a single time. V and J are TRBV7-2 and TRBJ2-6; D call uncertain. The CDR3 consists of 19 residues. Looked up from germline, CDR1 is SGHTA and CDR2 is FQGNSA. V was cut by 1 base and J by 0 bases, with 16 bases left in between. CDR3 loop: CASSLEPQDIYSGANVLTF. The CDR3 DNA is TGTGCCAGCAGCTTAGAACCGCAGGATATTTACTCTGGGGCCAACGTCCTGACTTTC.

This chain joins TRBV4-1 and TRBJ2-2, with 7 bases matching TRBD1. This CDR3 spans 15 amino acids. V gave up 1 base and J gave up 3 bases; unmatched junction bases: 2. Per germline, CDR1 MGHRA and CDR2 YSYEKL. CDR3 sequence (DNA): TGCGCCAGCAGCCAAGTAGGGGGCTACACCGGGGAGCTGTTTTTT. This codes for CASSQVGGYTGELFF.

CDR3 residues: CASSMGLGSWYV. CDR3 in DNA: TGTGCCAGCAGTATGGGACTCGGCTCATGGTACGTC. The chain joins TRBV2 to TRBJ2-7; the D gene is possibly TRBD2 (6 bases). This CDR3 has 12 amino acids. Germline loops: CDR1 SNHLY, CDR2 FYNNEI. The germline V and J ends were trimmed by 5 bases and 12 bases, with 17 bases remaining between them.

The gene calls are TRBV30 and TRBJ1-5, with 7 bases matching TRBD1. CDR1 and CDR2 from the germline V gene are GTSNPN and SVGIG (reference sequence). J was trimmed by 1 base and V by 0 bases; bases with no gene match: 3. CDR3 length: 15 residues. Written as DNA, the CDR3 is TGTGCCTGGAGTGTCCAGACAGGGAGCAATCAGCCCCAGCATTTT. This codes for CAWSVQTGSNQPQHF.

J is TRBJ2-5 and V is TRBV11-1; D is possibly TRBD2 (6 bases). Trimming shortened V by 4 bases and J by 0 bases, and 6 bases separated the two germline ends. Germline V gene lookup returns CDR1 SGHAT and CDR2 FQDESV (reference sequence). CDR3 length equals 13 residues. The CDR3 is CASSWGDQETQYF. The CDR3 DNA follows: TGTGCCAGCAGCTGGGGGGACCAAGAGACCCAGTACTTC. The whole variable domain, remainder taken from reference TRBV11-1 and TRBJ2-5, is EAEVAQSPRYKITEKSQAVAFWCDPISGHATLYWYRQILGQGPELLVQFQDESVVDDSQLPKDRFSAERLKGVDSTLKIQPAELGDSAMYLCASSWGDQETQYFGPGTRLLVL.

The chain employs TRBV7-9 and TRBJ1-1, with a tentative D call TRBD1 (5 bases). With 5 bases removed from V and 5 bases from J, the gap between germline ends came to 12 bases. Per the germline V gene, CDR1 is SEHNR and CDR2 is FQNEAQ (reference sequence). This CDR3 contains 13 residues. CDR3 region: CASSRGVSTEAFF. The CDR3 DNA reads as TGTGCCAGCAGCCGGGGGGTTTCAACTGAAGCTTTCTTT.

The V call is TRBV7-3, the J call TRBJ1-5; weak D call: TRBD1 (5 bases). V was pared by 1 base and J by 4 bases, with 11 bases between. Per the germline V gene, CDR1 is SGHTA and CDR2 is FQGTGA. The length of the CDR3 is 15 residues. CDR3 DNA sequence: TGTGCCAGCAGCTTAAGCGGAGAGGGGAATCAGCCCCAGCATTTT. Its translation: CASSLSGEGNQPQHF.

The rearrangement joins TRBV10-2 to TRBJ1-2; a possible D gene is TRBD1 (6 bases). V lost 3 bases to trimming and J lost 4 bases, with 15 bases between them. Germline values: CDR1 WSHSY, CDR2 SAAADI. This CDR3 region has 15 residues. CDR3 amino acids: CASSDYGGRSYGYTF. CDR3 DNA sequence: TGCGCCAGCAGTGATTACGGGGGCAGGAGCTATGGCTACACCTTC.

The V gene is TRBV10-3, the J gene TRBJ2-5; 7 bases are shared with TRBD1. Germline loops: CDR1 ENHRY, CDR2 SYGVKD. The CDR3 is 15 residues long. Losses at the gene ends were 2 bases for V and 5 bases for J; bases not matched to a gene: 8. CDR3 DNA: TGTGCCATCAGTGAGACGGAGACAGGGTGGGAGACCCAGTACTTC. Encoded protein: CAISETETGWETQYF.

The chain links TRBV10-3 to TRBJ2-1; 7 nucleotides agree with TRBD2. CDR1 and CDR2 (germline): ENHRY, SYGVKD. The V gene end was trimmed by 7 bases and the J gene end by 4 bases; junction bases not matched to a gene: 4. The CDR3 is 13 amino acids. The CDR3: CAIKSGAYNEQFF. In nucleotides, the CDR3 is TGTGCCATCAAAAGCGGGGCTTACAATGAGCAGTTCTTC.

Only one count was recorded for this clone. The chain recombines TRBV28 with TRBJ1-1; D ambiguous. This CDR3 comprises 13 residues. Trimming took off 6 bases at V and 7 bases at J, with 15 bases between the two ends. The germline V gene encodes CDR1 MDHEN and CDR2 SYDVKM. The DNA of the CDR3 is TGTGCCAGCAGGCTGGTCAAAGGCAGTGAAGCTTTCTTT. Residues: CASRLVKGSEAFF.

This clone occurred once. V is TRBV7-3 and J is TRBJ2-6; maybe TRBD1 (7 bases). The CDR3 totals 16 residues. Germline V gene data show CDR1 as SGHTA and CDR2 as FQGTGA. V lost 4 bases, J lost 12 bases, and 22 bases lay in between. CDR3 residues: CASSSRGTAGTGVLTF. The CDR3 nucleotides read TGTGCCAGCAGCTCCCGGGGGACAGCTGGGACCGGCGTCCTGACTTTC.

The chain uses TRBV5-1 and TRBJ2-1; 12 bases fit TRBD2. Germline lookup yields CDR1 SGHRS and CDR2 YFSETQ. Trimming removed 4 bases from V and 5 bases from J; junction bases left unmatched: 4. The CDR3 has 15 residues. The CDR3 DNA follows: TGCGCCAGCAGCCCGACTAGCGGGAGCCACAATGAGCAGTTCTTC. Translated, it gives CASSPTSGSHNEQFF.

The CDR3 is CASRRAGVYEQYF. For the CDR3, the DNA is TGTGCCAGTAGGAGGGCAGGGGTCTACGAGCAGTACTTC. The rearrangement uses TRBV19 and TRBJ2-7; the D gene is possibly TRBD1 (6 bases). The CDR3 runs 13 residues. The germline gives CDR1 LNHDA, CDR2 SQIVND (reference sequence). Trimming took 6 bases from V and 3 from J, leaving 12 bases between them.

The chain combines TRBV5-8 with TRBJ1-5; possible D gene TRBD1, 6 bases. The CDR3 is 16 amino acids. V was trimmed by 0 bases and J by 2 bases, leaving 12 bases between them. The germline CDR1 and CDR2 sequences are SGHTS and YDEGEE. In nucleotides, the CDR3 is TGTGCCAGCAGCTTGGGAGGGGGGCACGGCAATCAGCCCCAGCATTTT. This sequence encodes CASSLGGGHGNQPQHF.

The chain joins TRBV4-1 to TRBJ2-5; 11 bases fit TRBD2. This CDR3 is built from 15 residues. With V trimmed by 1 base and J by 2 bases, 0 bases remained unmatched. Per the germline V gene, CDR1 is MGHRA and CDR2 is YSYEKL. For the CDR3, the DNA is TGCGCCAGCAGCCAAGGGACTAGCGGGCAAGAGACCCAGTACTTC. Translation: CASSQGTSGQETQYF.

The table lists this clone with a few counts. The chain uses TRBV19 and TRBJ2-7, with D perhaps matching TRBD2 (6 bases). There are 15 residues in the CDR3. Trimming shortened V by 5 bases and J by 4 bases, and 18 bases separated the two germline ends. Germline V gene data show CDR1 as LNHDA and CDR2 as SQIVND (reference sequence). The CDR3 here is CASSPRWRGQYEQYF. The CDR3 nucleotides are TGTGCCAGTAGTCCCCGGTGGCGGGGCCAATACGAGCAGTACTTC.

The chain carries TRBV4-1 and TRBJ1-2; a possible D gene is TRBD1 (6 bases). V gave up 4 bases and J gave up 0 bases, with 18 bases separating them. CDR1 is MGHRA and CDR2 is YSYEKL in the germline V gene. The CDR3 spans 17 residues. The CDR3 DNA is TGCGCCAGCAGCCTTGTCCGGACAGTCATATCTAACTATGGCTACACCTTC. This sequence encodes CASSLVRTVISNYGYTF.

The chain joins TRBV6-6 to TRBJ1-1, with 8 bases identical to TRBD1. V lost 8 bases and J lost 8; bases outside the gene matches: 13. The CDR3 has 14 residues. Germline V CDR1 and CDR2: MNHNY, SVGAGI (reference sequence). In DNA, the CDR3 is TGTGCCAGCGTCCACCGGGACAGGACTCAAGAAGCTTTCTTT. Translating it yields CASVHRDRTQEAFF.

The chain joins TRBV29-1 to TRBJ2-3, with 8 bases identical to TRBD2. The CDR3 has 17 amino acids. Trimming took 5 bases from V and 3 from J; bases not matched to a gene: 16. CDR1 and CDR2 from the germline V gene are SQVTM and ANQGSEA. As DNA, the CDR3 is TGCAGCGTTTTAGGGATGAGCGGGAGAGGGGCGACAGATACGCAGTATTTT. Translated: CSVLGMSGRGATDTQYF.

The V and J genes are TRBV6-6 and TRBJ2-5; no clear D. With 3 bases removed from V and 5 bases from J, the gap between germline ends came to 4 bases. Germline V CDR1 and CDR2: MNHNY, SVGAGI (reference sequence). The CDR3 runs 11 residues. CDR3 DNA sequence: TGTGCCAGCAGTTATGCGGAGACCCAGTACTTC. Its translation is CASSYAETQYF.

The chain couples TRBV30 to TRBJ1-2; possible D gene TRBD1, 5 bases. The CDR3 has 12 residues. Per the germline V gene, CDR1 is GTSNPN and CDR2 is SVGIG (reference sequence). Trimming took 3 bases from V and 7 from J, leaving 12 bases between them. The CDR3 region is CAWRRDGPGYTF. DNA for the CDR3: TGTGCCTGGAGGCGGGACGGTCCTGGCTACACCTTC. The full variable domain, with the rest looked up from reference TRBV30 and TRBJ1-2, is SQTIHQWPATLVQPVGSPLSLECTVEGTSNPNLYWYRQAAGRGLQLLFYSVGIGQISSEVPQNLSASRPQDRQFILSSKKLLLSDSGFYLCAWRRDGPGYTFGSGTRLTVV.

The genes are TRBV12-5 and TRBJ1-2, with D unclear. The CDR3 covers 13 residues. The V gene's germline CDR1 is LGHNT and CDR2 FRNRAP. The V end lost 2 bases, the J end lost 4 bases, and 8 bases lay between the germline ends. For the CDR3, the DNA is TGTGCTAGTGGTTTGTACGGGCGCTATGGCTACACCTTC. Protein product: CASGLYGRYGYTF.

The chain couples TRBV27 to TRBJ2-3; 7 bases align to TRBD1. Losses at the gene ends were 6 bases for V and 4 bases for J; bases not matched to a gene: 10. The CDR3 is 15 residues long. Germline CDR1 and CDR2: MNHEY and SMNVEV (reference sequence). DNA for the CDR3: TGTGCCAGCAGCGTGTGGCAGGGGGTAGCAGATACGCAGTATTTT. This gives the protein CASSVWQGVADTQYF.

The chain recombines TRBV5-1 with TRBJ1-2, with 8 nucleotides matching TRBD1. Germline assignment: CDR1 SGHRS and CDR2 YFSETQ. The length of the CDR3 is 15 residues. J was trimmed by 2 bases and V by 0 bases; bases with no gene match: 3. The CDR3 DNA reads TGCGCCAGCAGCTTGGTGTCAGGGGGCAACTATGGCTACACCTTC. Protein sequence: CASSLVSGGNYGYTF.

This clone was recorded once. The chain carries TRBV5-4 and TRBJ2-1; the D call may be TRBD1 or TRBD2 (5 bases each). The ends were cut back, 2 bases at V and 7 bases at J, with 7 bases in the middle. Germline V gene data show CDR1 as SGHNT and CDR2 as YYREEE (reference sequence). The CDR3 covers 12 residues. Written as DNA, the CDR3 is TGTGCCAGCAGCTTTTGGGGGAATGAGCAGTTCTTC. This codes for CASSFWGNEQFF.

This chain uses TRBV12-5 with TRBJ2-5; 15 bases map to TRBD2. The germline CDR1 and CDR2 sequences are LGHNT and FRNRAP. This CDR3 has 16 amino acids. The J segment lost 5 bases and the V segment lost 10 bases, leaving 11 bases of the junction unmatched. The CDR3 spells CATAGTSGRYVETQYF. The CDR3 nucleotides are TGTGCTACCGCCGGGACTAGCGGGAGGTACGTCGAGACCCAGTACTTC.